This entry lists 20 T cell receptor beta chains sequenced from one sample in a study of blood T cell repertoires in COVID-19. Sequencing used immunoSEQ multiplex PCR; TCRdb keeps in-frame clones, though not all of them. The sample includes about 280,000 clones, around 92% seen only once; the top ten take approximately 2%. The sample comprised PBMCs or T cells enriched from blood (not recorded which). The receptors derive from a woman in her fifties or sixties who had recovered from COVID-19.

V is TRBV14 and J is TRBJ1-2; a possible D gene is TRBD1 (6 bases). V lost 3 bases and J 4 bases, leaving 12 bases between the germline ends. CDR3 length: 14 amino acids. From germline, CDR1 is SGHDN and CDR2 FVKESK. The CDR3 nucleotides are TGTGCCAGCAGCCACCAACAGGGTATCTATGGCTACACCTTC. It encodes CASSHQQGIYGYTF.

This chain connects TRBV5-4 to TRBJ1-1; no definite D call. Per the germline V gene, CDR1 is SGHNT and CDR2 is YYREEE (reference sequence). This CDR3 has 14 amino acids. Trimming left V 1 base short and J 1 base short, with 8 bases between. The CDR3 coding sequence is TGTGCCAGCAGCTTGTTCGCGGGGAACACTGAAGCTTTCTTT. It specifies CASSLFAGNTEAFF.

The chain recombines TRBV6-5 with TRBJ1-2; 7 bases agree with TRBD1. Germline V gene sequence: CDR1 MNHEY, CDR2 SVGAGI. CDR3 length: 14 amino acids. V shed 0 bases and J 8 bases; nucleotides not matched to a gene: 6. The CDR3 loop is CASSYSGQGDGYTF. The CDR3 nucleotides are TGTGCCAGCAGTTACTCGGGCCAGGGGGACGGCTACACCTTC.

The rearrangement uses TRBV9 and TRBJ1-1, with TRBD1 identical over 11 bases. CDR3 size: 13 residues. J was trimmed by 7 bases and V by 5 bases; bases with no gene match: 4. In germline, CDR1 is SGDLS, CDR2 YYNGEE. The chain's CDR3 is CASSSGTGGEAFF. CDR3 DNA sequence: TGTGCCAGCAGTTCCGGGACAGGGGGTGAAGCTTTCTTT.

J is TRBJ2-2 and V is TRBV3-1 (or the pseudogene TRBV3-2); TRBD2 might be the D (5 bases). CDR1 is LGHDT, CDR2 YNNKEL, per germline (reference sequence). V was clipped by 2 bases and J by 5 bases, with 9 bases between them. The CDR3 runs to 14 residues. The CDR3 sequence is CASSQRGITGELFF. In nucleotides, the CDR3 is TGTGCCAGCAGCCAACGAGGGATAACCGGGGAGCTGTTTTTT.

The chain uses TRBV6-5 and TRBJ2-3; D gene unclear. Germline values: CDR1 MNHEY, CDR2 SVGAGI. V lost 7 bases, J lost 0 bases, and 11 bases lay in between. This CDR3 has 14 amino acids. The CDR3 bases are TGTGCCAGCAAAGCGAGCACTAGCACAGATACGCAGTATTTT. Amino acid sequence: CASKASTSTDTQYF.

V and J are TRBV9 and TRBJ1-1; the D is unclear. The CDR3 has 17 amino acids. V lost 0 bases and J lost 2, with 17 bases in between. Germline V lookup: CDR1 SGDLS, CDR2 YYNGEE. Written as DNA, the CDR3 is TGTGCCAGCAGCGTAGCCGGGGATTTGATAACAAACACTGAAGCTTTCTTT. This translates into CASSVAGDLITNTEAFF.

This chain uses TRBV20-1 with TRBJ1-6; D gene ambiguous. The germline gives CDR1 DFQATT, CDR2 SNEGSKA (reference sequence). V was cut by 3 bases and J by 8 bases, with 8 bases left in between. This CDR3 region has 12 residues. CDR3 sequence: CSASQDDSPLHF. The CDR3 DNA follows: TGCAGTGCTAGTCAGGATGATTCACCCCTCCACTTT.

This clone was observed a few times. The rearrangement joins TRBV28 to TRBJ1-1; no reliable D call. The CDR3 is 12 amino acids. Per the germline V gene, CDR1 is MDHEN and CDR2 is SYDVKM. The V end lost 3 bases, the J end lost 0 bases, and 2 bases lay between the germline ends. In DNA, the CDR3 is TGTGCCAGCAGTTTCATGAACACTGAAGCTTTCTTT. Its translation: CASSFMNTEAFF. Combining the CDR3 with reference TRBV28 and TRBJ1-1 gives the whole variable domain DVKVTQSSRYLVKRTGEKVFLECVQDMDHENMFWYRQDPGLGLRLIYFSYDVKMKEKGDIPEGYSVSREKKERFSLILESASTNQTSMYLCASSFMNTEAFFGQGTRLTVV.

This clone was observed a single time. The rearrangement uses TRBV10-2 and TRBJ1-1; D gene unclear. The CDR3 is 14 amino acids. Deletions cut 6 bases from V and 3 bases from J, with 14 bases between. Per germline, CDR1 WSHSY and CDR2 SAAADI. Here the CDR3 reads CASREGPEHTEAFF. The CDR3 DNA sequence: TGCGCCAGCAGGGAGGGCCCGGAGCACACTGAAGCTTTCTTT.

The chain employs TRBV18 and TRBJ1-1, with D unresolved. V was cut by 5 bases and J by 0 bases, with 19 bases left in between. There are 17 residues in the CDR3. Germline CDR1 KGHSH, CDR2 LQKENI. DNA for the CDR3: TGTGCCAGCTCATCGACCCAGGTTCTTCTTGTGAACACTGAAGCTTTCTTT. Protein: CASSSTQVLLVNTEAFF.

The rearrangement uses TRBV18 and TRBJ2-2, with 13 bases identical to TRBD2. Germline V gene lookup returns CDR1 KGHSH and CDR2 LQKENI. J gave up 0 bases and V 4 bases, and 5 bases lay outside the gene matches. The CDR3 covers 18 residues. CDR3 in amino acids: CASSLQTSGGSNTGELFF. As DNA, the CDR3 is TGTGCCAGCTCACTCCAGACTAGCGGGGGGTCGAACACCGGGGAGCTGTTTTTT. The full variable domain, with the rest looked up from reference TRBV18 and TRBJ2-2, is NAGVMQNPRHLVRRRGQEARLRCSPMKGHSHVYWYRQLPEEGLKFMVYLQKENIIDESGMPKERFSAEFPKEGPSILRIQQVVRGDSAAYFCASSLQTSGGSNTGELFFGEGSRLTVL.

The V and J genes are TRBV9 and TRBJ2-7; maybe TRBD1 (6 bases). V was cut by 4 bases and J by 0 bases, with 14 bases left in between. The germline V gene has CDR1 SGDLS and CDR2 YYNGEE. This CDR3 contains 15 residues. Written as DNA, the CDR3 is TGTGCCAGCAGCCCCCGGGACATGGCCTCCTACGAGCAGTACTTC. Translated, it gives CASSPRDMASYEQYF. Full variable domain (missing parts from reference TRBV9 and TRBJ2-7): DSGVTQTPKHLITATGQRVTLRCSPRSGDLSVYWYQQSLDQGLQFLIQYYNGEERAKGNILERFSAQQFPDLHSELNLSSLELGDSALYFCASSPRDMASYEQYFGPGTRLTVT.

V and J are TRBV3-1 (or the pseudogene TRBV3-2) and TRBJ2-7; D is unclear. Trimming pared 6 bases from V and 3 bases from J, leaving 12 bases between. The germline V gene has CDR1 LGHDT and CDR2 YNNKEL (reference sequence). The CDR3 runs 13 residues. CDR3 protein: CASSPELNYEQYF. For the CDR3, the DNA is TGTGCCAGCAGTCCCGAACTCAACTACGAGCAGTACTTC.

As regards this clone: One junction end does not reproduce the germline sequence, and a read error may be involved. The rearrangement joins TRBV28 to TRBJ2-1, with D unresolved. Germline values: CDR1 MDHEN, CDR2 SYDVKM. There are 16 residues in the CDR3. CDR3 residues: CASTLGTAQSYNEQFF. CDR3 nucleotide sequence: TGTGCCAGCACTTTAGGAACAGCACAGTCCTACAATGAGCAGTTCTTC.

The chain couples TRBV28 to TRBJ2-1; tentatively, D is TRBD2 (6 bases). Looked up from germline, CDR1 is MDHEN and CDR2 is SYDVKM. The V and J ends lost 6 bases and 5 bases respectively, with 26 bases between them. There are 18 residues in the CDR3. The CDR3 here is CASSNDSGYGRRHNEQFF. DNA of the CDR3: TGTGCCAGCAGCAACGATAGCGGCTACGGTCGGCGCCACAATGAGCAGTTCTTC. The variable domain in full, completed from reference TRBV28 and TRBJ2-1, reads DVKVTQSSRYLVKRTGEKVFLECVQDMDHENMFWYRQDPGLGLRLIYFSYDVKMKEKGDIPEGYSVSREKKERFSLILESASTNQTSMYLCASSNDSGYGRRHNEQFFGPGTRLTVL.

The genes are TRBV7-9 and TRBJ1-6; TRBD1 might be the D (5 bases). Germline V lookup: CDR1 SEHNR, CDR2 FQNEAQ (reference sequence). The CDR3 contains 16 residues. V was trimmed by 5 bases and J by 8 bases, leaving 19 bases between them. CDR3 in amino acids: CASSGGGPTRDSPLHF. CDR3 bases: TGTGCCAGCAGCGGGGGGGGTCCGACAAGAGATTCACCCCTCCACTTT. Full variable domain (outside the CDR3, taken from reference TRBV7-9 and TRBJ1-6): DTGVSQNPRHKITKRGQNVTFRCDPISEHNRLYWYRQTLGQGPEFLTYFQNEAQLEKSRLLSDRFSAERPKGSFSTLEIQRTEQGDSAMYLCASSGGGPTRDSPLHFGNGTRLTVT.

The V and J genes are TRBV9 and TRBJ1-4; 7 bases match TRBD1. With V trimmed by 0 bases and J by 3 bases, 2 bases remained unmatched. Germline V gene sequence: CDR1 SGDLS, CDR2 YYNGEE. The length of the CDR3 is 15 residues. CDR3 sequence reads: CASSVGTGPNEKLFF. Written as DNA, the CDR3 is TGTGCCAGCAGCGTAGGGACAGGCCCTAATGAAAAACTGTTTTTT.

This chain's CDR3 is CACGLAGADTQYF. The CDR3 DNA sequence: TGTGCCTGCGGACTAGCGGGAGCCGATACGCAGTATTTT. The rearrangement joins TRBV10-3 to TRBJ2-3, with 13 bases aligning to TRBD2. Germline assignment: CDR1 ENHRY and CDR2 SYGVKD. The CDR3 loop spans 13 amino acids. The ends lost 11 bases at V and 6 bases at J; junction bases unmatched: 5.

The chain combines TRBV4-1 with TRBJ2-3; the D gene is possibly TRBD1 (6 bases). Trimming cost V 3 bases and J 8 bases, with 12 bases left between them. The CDR3 is made up of 13 amino acids. Germline CDR1 and CDR2: MGHRA and YSYEKL. Written as DNA, the CDR3 is TGCGCCAGCAGCCATTACCTGGGGGCTACGCAGTATTTT. It yields the protein CASSHYLGATQYF.